The rows below give T cell receptor beta chains drawn from one sample of a study of glioma-infiltrating T cells after dendritic cell vaccination. Assay: immunoSEQ multiplex PCR; the TCRdb copy retains only in-frame clones and omits some. The table shows approximately 82,000 clones, with roughly 89% occurring only once. The sequencing used blood, collected before dendritic cell vaccination. These receptors were obtained from a human donor with glioblastoma. Both conserved end residues are part of each CDR3. D genes are given only for firm matches. Not every row has a clone size; where given, it reads once, few, many or a size class.

cdr3_aa: CASRPTDSYNEQFF; cdr3_nt: TGTGCCAGCAGACCGACAGACTCCTACAATGAGCAGTTCTTC; d_call: -; v_call: TRBV6-5; j_call: TRBJ2-1; clone_size: few
cdr3_aa: CAISELQVSGNTIYF; cdr3_nt: TGTGCCATCAGTGAATTACAGGTCTCTGGAAACACCATATATTTT; d_call: -; v_call: TRBV10-3; j_call: TRBJ1-3; clone_size: -
cdr3_aa: CASSLEGTGGELFF; cdr3_nt: TGCGCCAGCAGCTTGGAAGGAACAGGCGGGGAGCTGTTTTTT; d_call: -; v_call: TRBV5-1; j_call: TRBJ2-2; clone_size: -
cdr3_aa: CASSESAGDYNEQFF; cdr3_nt: TGTGCCAGCAGTGAATCGGCGGGAGACTACAATGAGCAGTTCTTC; d_call: TRBD2; v_call: TRBV6-1; j_call: TRBJ2-1; clone_size: -
cdr3_aa: CASSLAGTAIRWEQYF; cdr3_nt: TGTGCTAGCAGCTTAGCCGGGACAGCTATCCGGTGGGAGCAGTACTTC; d_call: TRBD1; v_call: TRBV7-7; j_call: TRBJ2-7; clone_size: -
cdr3_aa: CASSFRTANSPLHF; cdr3_nt: TGCGCCAGCAGTTTCCGGACAGCTAATTCACCCCTCCACTTT; d_call: -; v_call: TRBV5-1; j_call: TRBJ1-6; clone_size: -
cdr3_aa: CASSPLVTGTGGVYMGEQYF; cdr3_nt: TGTGCCAGCAGCCCCTTGGTTACCGGGACAGGGGGCGTCTACATGGGGGAGCAGTACTTC; d_call: TRBD1; v_call: TRBV4-2; j_call: TRBJ2-7; clone_size: once
cdr3_aa: CASSSSTGQGNEKLFF; cdr3_nt: TGTGCCAGCAGTTCCTCGACAGGGCAGGGAAATGAAAAACTGTTTTTT; d_call: TRBD1; v_call: TRBV6-5; j_call: TRBJ1-4; clone_size: -
cdr3_aa: CASAIPGTASYEQYF; cdr3_nt: TGTGCCAGCGCTATCCCCGGGACAGCCTCCTACGAGCAGTACTTC; d_call: TRBD1; v_call: TRBV6-1; j_call: TRBJ2-7; clone_size: -
cdr3_aa: CASSLGPGQGINEQFF; cdr3_nt: TGTGCCAGCAGCTTAGGACCGGGACAGGGTATCAATGAGCAGTTCTTC; d_call: TRBD1; v_call: TRBV11-3; j_call: TRBJ2-1; clone_size: -
cdr3_aa: CASSLAAGAYEQYF; cdr3_nt: TGTGCCAGCAGCTTAGCCGCGGGGGCCTACGAGCAGTACTTC; d_call: TRBD2; v_call: TRBV11-2; j_call: TRBJ2-7; clone_size: -
cdr3_aa: CASSPPTEVYEQYF; cdr3_nt: TGTGCCAGCAGCCCGCCTACAGAAGTCTACGAGCAGTACTTC; d_call: -; v_call: TRBV5-5; j_call: TRBJ2-7; clone_size: -
cdr3_aa: CSARPGSNEKLFF; cdr3_nt: TGCAGCGCTCGCCCGGGTTCTAATGAAAAACTGTTTTTT; d_call: -; v_call: TRBV29-1; j_call: TRBJ1-4; clone_size: -
cdr3_aa: CAIRRGIHVFF; cdr3_nt: TGTGCCATTCGACGGGGAATTCATGTGTTCTTC; d_call: -; v_call: TRBV10-3; j_call: TRBJ2-1; clone_size: -
cdr3_aa: CASIQETQYF; cdr3_nt: TGTGCCAGCATACAAGAGACCCAGTACTTC; d_call: -; v_call: TRBV7-6; j_call: TRBJ2-5; clone_size: -
cdr3_aa: CASIITGGASGYTF; cdr3_nt: TGTGCCAGCATCATTACAGGGGGCGCGAGTGGCTACACCTTC; d_call: TRBD1; v_call: TRBV5-8; j_call: TRBJ1-2; clone_size: -
cdr3_aa: CASSSTRGAAKLLAKNIQYF; cdr3_nt: TGTGCCAGCAGCTCTACCCGGGGAGCAGCAAAATTACTAGCCAAAAACATTCAGTACTTC; d_call: -; v_call: TRBV21-1; j_call: TRBJ2-4; clone_size: -